This T cell receptor beta chain is from a study of shared clonotypes between healthy human individuals. About the study: The composition of the donors was two women and a few men aged 18 to 49.

Whole-study results and caveats: Few donors limited the genetic and exposure-history diversity represented.

This CDR3 contains 13 residues. V was pared by 5 bases and J by 7 bases, with 11 bases between. Germline-derived CDR1 and CDR2 are MDHEN and SYDVKM. Adults of Caucasian background living in Nashville, Tennessee made up all donors. Data came from immunoSEQ multiplex PCR; TCRdb stores just in-frame clones and leaves some out. Here the sample spans roughly 1,500,000 clones, about 98.5% being singletons. On this clone itself: As yet, its antigen is unknown.

Sequenced material: naive CD4+ T cells sorted from blood. Sample subset: CD45RA+ positively selected. The chain is built from TRBV28 and TRBJ2-2; tentative D call: TRBD2 (6 bases). The receptor was isolated from a man aged 30 to 39 in good health. The CDR3 DNA reads as TGTGCCAGCAGTCACGGAGGGATCGGGGAGCTGTTTTTT. Its translation is CASSHGGIGELFF. Complete variable domain (other parts from reference TRBV28 and TRBJ2-2): DVKVTQSSRYLVKRTGEKVFLECVQDMDHENMFWYRQDPGLGLRLIYFSYDVKMKEKGDIPEGYSVSREKKERFSLILESASTNQTSMYLCASSHGGIGELFFGEGSRLTVL.